This T cell receptor (beta chain) is drawn from a study of blood T cells in healthy people across ages. This clonotype appeared a few times. Its specificity is not known. Points from the study as a whole: TCR beta diversity correlated strongly with naive T cell percentage.

The second PCR ran 7 to 11 cycles with a sample-barcoded 5' primer and J-beta primers. Each cDNA molecule was tagged by a template-switch adaptor that had 12 random nucleotides. At least 2.5 million CDR3-containing paired-end reads were obtained per sample. MiXCR, applied by TCRdb to the 5' RACE reads, yields one record per CDR3 protein. The sample carries more than 650,000 distinct CDR3 sequences, about 20% recorded once. PBMCs, at least 6 million per sample, were isolated. Looked up from germline, CDR1 is SGHTA and CDR2 is FQGNSA. Trimming took off 0 bases at V and 7 bases at J, with 13 bases between the two ends. The CDR3 runs to 15 residues.

This clonotype originated in a man aged 70 or older in good health. The chain has TRBV7-2 and TRBJ2-1; weak D call: TRBD2 (5 bases). The sequencing input was blood. CDR3 region: CASSLAGERRNEQFF. For the CDR3, the DNA is TGTGCCAGCAGCTTAGCCGGGGAGCGAAGGAATGAGCAGTTCTTC.